This TCR beta chain stems from a study of CD8 T cells in ankylosing spondylitis. Using quantitative 5'-RACE with molecular barcodes, the authors made TCR beta libraries. TCRdb re-derived calls from the 5' RACE reads in MiXCR, one entry per CDR3 protein. The sample lists 300,000 to 350,000 distinct CDR3 sequences, 20% to 25% seen once, with 3% to 4% in the top ten. The V and J ends lost 6 bases and 1 base respectively, with 26 bases between them. Germline assignment: CDR1 DFQATT and CDR2 SNEGSKA (reference sequence). The length of the CDR3 is 18 residues. This clonotype appeared a few times. Its antigen is not known. Study-wide results and caveats: A number of the motif variants had already been described in reactive arthritis synovial fluid and blood. Disease-linked clones proved CD8+ and comparatively uncommon in peripheral blood.

The sample taken for sequencing was blood, either unsorted or a sorted T cell fraction (not recorded which). This chain joins TRBV20-1 and TRBJ2-3, with D perhaps given as TRBD1 or TRBD2 (5 bases each). This TCR came from a female donor with ankylosing spondylitis or in good health (not recorded which). CDR3 nucleotide sequence: TGCAGTGCCGCTCCGAGGGGCAAGGGCGTCCCCCGCACAGATACGCAGTATTTT. Residues: CSAAPRGKGVPRTDTQYF.